This TCR beta chain came from a study of OX40 agonist ivuxolimab in advanced cancers. TCRdb keeps only in-frame clones here, not all; method: immunoSEQ multiplex PCR. The table includes about 150,000 clones, about 93% detected once. The germline V gene encodes CDR1 SGHRS and CDR2 YFSETQ. V gave up 4 bases and J gave up 6 bases; unmatched junction bases: 10. The CDR3 has 16 residues. The sequence derives from an adult with an advanced solid tumor such as melanoma, head and neck, liver or kidney cancer. This rearrangement joins TRBV5-1 to TRBJ2-1, with 10 bases lining up with TRBD2. Sequenced here: CD4+ or CD8+ T cells sorted from blood, sampled in a trial of the OX40 agonist ivuxolimab. CDR3 nucleotide sequence: TGCGCCAGCAGCCCCGCCTTAGCGGGGGGATTCAATGAGCAGTTCTTC. It encodes CASSPALAGGFNEQFF.